This is a list of T cell receptor beta chains from one sample in a study of cytomegalovirus exposure and HLA in healthy donors. The assay was immunoSEQ multiplex PCR, and TCRdb's table has in-frame clones only and misses some. The sample holds more than 65,000 clones, approximately 96% seen once. The sequencing input was PBMCs. These receptors came from a woman aged 18 to 35 in good health and CMV-seronegative. The CDR3 runs from the conserved cysteine through the conserved F or W. The D gene is left open where the match is weak. Part of the rows lack a size; the others show once, few, many or a class for expanded clones.

>TRBV7-9|NA|15|TRBD1|TRBJ2-7
TGTGCCAGCAGCTTCGCGGACAGGGGGTCCTACGAGCAGTACTTC
CASSFADRGSYEQYF
>TRBV5-8|NA|14|NA|TRBJ1-5
TGTGCCAGCAGCTTGCTGGACAAAAATCAGCCCCAGCATTTT
CASSLLDKNQPQHF
>TRBV11-2|NA|15|NA|TRBJ2-7
TGTGCCAGCAGCTTAGCTTTGGCGGGTCGGAGGGAGCAGTACTTC
CASSLALAGRREQYF
>TRBV25-1|NA|18|NA|TRBJ1-4
TGTGCCAGCAGTGAATTTAGGGGCAGGGGCGCAACTAATGAAAAACTGTTTTTT
CASSEFRGRGATNEKLFF
>TRBV19|NA|15|NA|TRBJ2-7
TGTGCCAGTAGTATACGGGCGGGAAGCTCCTACGAGCAGTACTTC
CASSIRAGSSYEQYF
>TRBV10-1|NA|18|TRBD2|TRBJ2-7
TGCGCCAGCAGCCCGGGAGGACTAGCGGGACTCCTATTTAACGAGCAGTACTTC
CASSPGGLAGLLFNEQYF
>TRBV29-1|NA|14|NA|TRBJ2-5
TGCAGCGTTGCACCCCTCGCGGTTCAAGAGACCCAGTACTTC
CSVAPLAVQETQYF
>TRBV9|NA|14|TRBD1|TRBJ1-2
TGTGCCAGCAGCGTAGGCCAGGGGGAGTATGGCTACACCTTC
CASSVGQGEYGYTF
>TRBV9|NA|14|TRBD1|TRBJ2-7
TGTGCCAGCAGCGCAGAGGGGGCGGGCTACGAGCAGTACTTC
CASSAEGAGYEQYF
>TRBV13|NA|13|NA|TRBJ2-7
TGTGCCAGCAGCTTAGGCCCGGGCTACGAGCAGTACTTC
CASSLGPGYEQYF
>TRBV16|NA|15|TRBD1|TRBJ1-6
TGTGCCAGCAGCCAATCGGGACAGGGGATGACACCCCTCCACTTT
CASSQSGQGMTPLHF
>TRBV5-1|NA|16|NA|TRBJ2-2
TGCGCCAGCAGCCTGACGGCTAGCGGACAGACCGGGGAGCTGTTTTTT
CASSLTASGQTGELFF
>TRBV7-5|NA|19|NA|TRBJ2-3
TGTGCCAGAAGCCTGGGCCGGGGGGGCGCGTATTGTGTCGCAGATACGCAGTATTTT
CARSLGRGGAYCVADTQYF
>TRBV5-6|NA|14|NA|TRBJ2-7
TGTGCCAGCAGTCCTGGGAGCGGGTTCTACGAGCAGTACTTC
CASSPGSGFYEQYF
>TRBV7-6|NA|15|NA|TRBJ1-5
TGTGCCAGCAGCTTAGGGGCAGGGGGCAATCAGCCCCAGCATTTT
CASSLGAGGNQPQHF
>TRBV30|few|17|TRBD1|TRBJ2-7
TGTGCCTGGAGACGTCCACAGGGGACGGGACCGTACTACGAGCAGTACTTC
CAWRRPQGTGPYYEQYF
>TRBV18|NA|14|TRBD2|TRBJ2-5
TGTGCCAGCTCACCCTCGGGAGGCCAAGAGACCCAGTACTTC
CASSPSGGQETQYF
>TRBV28|NA|15|TRBD1|TRBJ2-1
TGTGCCAGCAGTTACCCCTTGACAGGGGACAATGAGCAGTTCTTC
CASSYPLTGDNEQFF
>TRBV6-5|NA|12|NA|TRBJ1-1
TGTGCCAGCAGTTTCGGTCAGGCTGAAGCTTTCTTT
CASSFGQAEAFF
>TRBV7-9|NA|13|NA|TRBJ2-1
TGTGCCAGCAGCTCTACGGGAGTCGATGAGCAGTTCTTC
CASSSTGVDEQFF
>TRBV20-1|NA|11|TRBD1|TRBJ2-7
TGCAGTGCCGGGACAGGTTACGAGCAGTACTTC
CSAGTGYEQYF
>TRBV27|NA|14|TRBD1|TRBJ1-4
TGTGCCAGCAGCCGACAGGGAGCCTATGAAAAACTGTTTTTT
CASSRQGAYEKLFF
>TRBV23-1|NA|19|TRBD2|TRBJ2-1
TGCGCCAGCAGTCCAATCTGGGCTAGCGGGAGGGCCCTATACAATGAGCAGTTCTTC
CASSPIWASGRALYNEQFF
>TRBV19|once|17|TRBD2|TRBJ2-1
TGTGCCAGTAGTAAACCCACTAGCGGGAGTTCCTACAATGAGCAGTTCTTC
CASSKPTSGSSYNEQFF
>TRBV28|NA|14|TRBD1|TRBJ2-7
TGTGCCAGCAGACCCACAGGGGATACCTACGAGCAGTACTTC
CASRPTGDTYEQYF
>TRBV5-1|NA|11|NA|TRBJ2-7
TGCGCCAGCCAGGGCGAGGACAAGCAGTACTTC
CASQGEDKQYF
>TRBV6-4|NA|10|NA|TRBJ1-2
TGTGCCAGCAGTGACCGTGACTACTCCTTC
CASSDRDYSF
>TRBV2|NA|12|NA|TRBJ1-1
TGTGCCAGCAGCACGACAGACACTGAAGCTTTCTTT
CASSTTDTEAFF
>TRBV12-2|NA|17|NA|TRBJ2-7
TGTGCAAGTCGCTTACTTTCTAGCGGGAGTTTCTCCTACGAGCAGTACTTC
CASRLLSSGSFSYEQYF
>TRBV5-1|few|14|TRBD2|TRBJ2-1
TGCGCCAGCAGCTTAGGGGCGGGAGGTGGTGAGCAGTTCTTC
CASSLGAGGGEQFF
>TRBV5-1|NA|17|TRBD2|TRBJ2-1
TGCGCCAGCAGCTACTCTGAGACTAGCGGGATTTACAATGAGCAGTTCTTC
CASSYSETSGIYNEQFF
>TRBV5-4|NA|15|TRBD2|TRBJ2-1
TGTGCCAGCAGCTTCCTAGCGGCCTCATACAATGAGCAGTTCTTC
CASSFLAASYNEQFF
>TRBV27|once|13|NA|TRBJ1-3
TGTGCCAGCAGTTTGAGCTCTGGAAACACCATATATTTT
CASSLSSGNTIYF
>TRBV10-1|once|14|TRBD2|TRBJ2-7
TGCGCCAGCAGTGAATCCGGGACTAGCTACGAGCAGTACTTC
CASSESGTSYEQYF
>TRBV29-1|NA|16|TRBD2|TRBJ2-1
TGCAGCGTTCTACGACTAGCGGGAGCTCAGTTCAATGAGCAGTTCTTC
CSVLRLAGAQFNEQFF
>TRBV6-5|NA|14|TRBD1|TRBJ2-7
TGTGCCAGCAGGCCCCAAGACAGGGGGGGCGAGCAGTACTTC
CASRPQDRGGEQYF
>TRBV28|NA|11|NA|TRBJ2-7
TGTGCCAGCCTAAGTAACTACGAGCAGTACTTC
CASLSNYEQYF
>TRBV19|NA|15|NA|TRBJ1-5
TGTGCCAGTAGTATAGGGACCCTCGGAGGTCAGCCCCAGCATTTT
CASSIGTLGGQPQHF
>TRBV5-1|NA|13|NA|TRBJ2-1
TGCGCCAGCAGCTTGGCAGAAGTCAATGAGCAGTTCTTC
CASSLAEVNEQFF
>TRBV2|NA|15|NA|TRBJ2-7
TGTGCCAGCAGTGCCCGGGCGGGCACTCCACCCGAGCAGTACTTC
CASSARAGTPPEQYF